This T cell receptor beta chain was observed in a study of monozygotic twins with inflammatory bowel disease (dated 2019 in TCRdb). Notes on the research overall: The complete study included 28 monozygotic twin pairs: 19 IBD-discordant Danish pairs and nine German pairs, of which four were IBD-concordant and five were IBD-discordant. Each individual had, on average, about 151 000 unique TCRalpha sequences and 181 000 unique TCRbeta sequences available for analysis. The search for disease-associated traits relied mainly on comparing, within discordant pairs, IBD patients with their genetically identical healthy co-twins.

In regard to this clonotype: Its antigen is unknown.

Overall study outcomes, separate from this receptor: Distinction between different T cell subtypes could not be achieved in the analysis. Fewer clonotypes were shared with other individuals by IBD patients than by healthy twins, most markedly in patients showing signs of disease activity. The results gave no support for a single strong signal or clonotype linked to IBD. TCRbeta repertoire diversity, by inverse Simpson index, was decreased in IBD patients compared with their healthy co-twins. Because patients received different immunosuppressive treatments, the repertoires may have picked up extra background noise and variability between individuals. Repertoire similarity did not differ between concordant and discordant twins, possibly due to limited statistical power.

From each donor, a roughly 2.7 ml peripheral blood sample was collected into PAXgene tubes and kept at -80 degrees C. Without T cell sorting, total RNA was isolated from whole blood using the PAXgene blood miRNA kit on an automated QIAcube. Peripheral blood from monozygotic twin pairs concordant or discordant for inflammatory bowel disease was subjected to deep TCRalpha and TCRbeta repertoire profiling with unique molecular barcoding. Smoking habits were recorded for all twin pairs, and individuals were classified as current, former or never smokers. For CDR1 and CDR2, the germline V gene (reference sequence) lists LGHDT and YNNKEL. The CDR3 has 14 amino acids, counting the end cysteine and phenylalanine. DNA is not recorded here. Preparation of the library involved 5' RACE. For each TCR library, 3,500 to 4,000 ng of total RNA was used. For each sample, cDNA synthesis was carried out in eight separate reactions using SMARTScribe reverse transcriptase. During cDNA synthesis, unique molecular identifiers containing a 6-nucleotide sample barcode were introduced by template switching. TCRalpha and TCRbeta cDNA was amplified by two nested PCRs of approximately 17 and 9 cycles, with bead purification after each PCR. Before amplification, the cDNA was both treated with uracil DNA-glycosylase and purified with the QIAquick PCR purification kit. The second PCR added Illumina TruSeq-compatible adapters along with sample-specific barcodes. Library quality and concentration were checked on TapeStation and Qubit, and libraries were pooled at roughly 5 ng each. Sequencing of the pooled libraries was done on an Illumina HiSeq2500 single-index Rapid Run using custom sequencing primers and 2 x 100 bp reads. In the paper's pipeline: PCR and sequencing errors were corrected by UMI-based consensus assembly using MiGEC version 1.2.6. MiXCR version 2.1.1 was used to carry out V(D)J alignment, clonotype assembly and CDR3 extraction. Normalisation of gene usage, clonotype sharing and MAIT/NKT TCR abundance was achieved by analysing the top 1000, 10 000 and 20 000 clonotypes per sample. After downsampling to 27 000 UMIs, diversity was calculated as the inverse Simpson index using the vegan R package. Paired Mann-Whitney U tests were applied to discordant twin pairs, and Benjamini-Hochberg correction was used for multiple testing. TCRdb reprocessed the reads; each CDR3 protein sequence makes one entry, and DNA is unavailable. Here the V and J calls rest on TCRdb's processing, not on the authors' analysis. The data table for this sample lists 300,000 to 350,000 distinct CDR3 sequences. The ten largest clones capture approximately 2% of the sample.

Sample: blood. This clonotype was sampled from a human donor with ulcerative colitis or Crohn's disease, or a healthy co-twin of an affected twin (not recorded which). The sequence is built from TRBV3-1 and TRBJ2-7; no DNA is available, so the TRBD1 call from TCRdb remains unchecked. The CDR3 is CASSPLGGAYEQYF.